This T cell receptor beta chain originates from a study of blood T cell repertoires in COVID-19. As for the study in general: The samples span acute and convalescent COVID-19 from the United States, Italy and Spain. From T cells, B-cell-depleted T cells, or PBMCs came the material, which was cDNA or gDNA.

Original methodology: From reference gene primer amplification, estimates of nucleated cell counts were derived. Measured with immunoSEQ multiplex PCR; TCRdb has only the in-frame clones, and not every one. That table supplies the V and J calls and clone size; D and trimming were determined from the DNA. The sample has 100,000 to 150,000 clones, approximately 74% seen once. The CDR3 runs to 16 residues. V was shortened by 0 bases and J by 9 bases, with 21 bases between the two germline ends. CDR1 MNHNS and CDR2 SASEGT come from the germline V gene. Input material: peripheral blood. The sequence derives from a woman between 65 and 79 years old with acute or convalescent COVID-19. V gene TRBV6-1 combines with J gene TRBJ2-7; no firm D call. This CDR3 is CASSEAHSSHLRGQYF. The CDR3 coding sequence is TGTGCCAGCAGTGAAGCCCACTCCTCCCATTTACGAGGGCAGTACTTC.